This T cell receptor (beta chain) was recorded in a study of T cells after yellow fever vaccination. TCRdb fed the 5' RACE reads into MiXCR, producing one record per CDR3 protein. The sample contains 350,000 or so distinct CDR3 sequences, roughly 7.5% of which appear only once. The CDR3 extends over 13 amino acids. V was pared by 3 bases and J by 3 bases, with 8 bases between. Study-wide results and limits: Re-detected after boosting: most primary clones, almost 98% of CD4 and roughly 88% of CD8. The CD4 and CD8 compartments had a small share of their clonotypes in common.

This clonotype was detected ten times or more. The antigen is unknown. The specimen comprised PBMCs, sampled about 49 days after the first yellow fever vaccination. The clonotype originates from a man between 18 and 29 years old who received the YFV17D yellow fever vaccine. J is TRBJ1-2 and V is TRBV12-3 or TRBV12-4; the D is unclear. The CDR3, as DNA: TGTGCCAGCAGTTTGAGTAGCCACTATGGCTACACCTTC. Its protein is CASSLSSHYGYTF.